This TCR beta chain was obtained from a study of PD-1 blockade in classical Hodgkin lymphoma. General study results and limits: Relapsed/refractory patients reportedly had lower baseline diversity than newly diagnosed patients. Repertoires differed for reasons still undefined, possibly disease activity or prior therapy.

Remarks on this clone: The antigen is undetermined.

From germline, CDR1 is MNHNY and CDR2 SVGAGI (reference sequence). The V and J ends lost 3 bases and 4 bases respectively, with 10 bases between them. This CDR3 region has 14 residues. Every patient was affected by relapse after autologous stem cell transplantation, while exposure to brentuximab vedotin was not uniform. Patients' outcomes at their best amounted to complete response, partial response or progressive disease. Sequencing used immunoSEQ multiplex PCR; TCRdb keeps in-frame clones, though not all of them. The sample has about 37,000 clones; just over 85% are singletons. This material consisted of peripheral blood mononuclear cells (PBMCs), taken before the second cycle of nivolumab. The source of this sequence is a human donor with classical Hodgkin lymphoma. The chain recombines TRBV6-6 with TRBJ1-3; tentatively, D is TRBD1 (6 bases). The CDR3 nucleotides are TGTGCCAGCAGTTATACAGGGCCCGGAAACACCATATATTTT. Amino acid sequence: CASSYTGPGNTIYF.